The 20 T cell receptor beta chains below were found in one sample sequenced in a study of long-term antiretroviral therapy in people with HIV. This was the immunoSEQ v3.0 assay at survey level. The assay was immunoSEQ multiplex PCR, and TCRdb's table has in-frame clones only and misses some. In the table there are about 21,000 clones, less than 85% of which are singletons. This specimen was unsorted PBMCs, taken at the start of antiretroviral therapy. The receptors stem from a man in his fifties with HIV.

This chain links TRBV30 with TRBJ2-1; possible D gene TRBD1, 6 bases. The germline gives CDR1 GTSNPN, CDR2 SVGIG (reference sequence). The CDR3 is made up of 12 amino acids. V gave up 3 bases and J gave up 6 bases, with 9 bases separating them. CDR3 amino acids: CAWRDSSNEQFF. The CDR3 DNA reads as TGTGCCTGGAGGGACAGTTCCAATGAGCAGTTCTTC.

This chain joins TRBV19 and TRBJ1-1; D gene uncertain. V shed 9 bases and J shed 6 bases, with 26 bases lying between them. The CDR3 extends over 16 amino acids. Germline V gene lookup returns CDR1 LNHDA and CDR2 SQIVND (reference sequence). The CDR3 coding sequence is TGTGCCAGCACCCCAGACTCATACGGAACAAGGGCTGAAGCTTTCTTT. This sequence encodes CASTPDSYGTRAEAFF.

V is TRBV4-1 and J is TRBJ2-7; D is undetermined. Germline V CDR1 and CDR2: MGHRA, YSYEKL. Between the trimmed V and J ends, which lost 1 base and 3 bases, there was a span of 10 bases. This CDR3 contains 14 residues. In DNA form, the CDR3 reads TGCGCCAGCAGCCAAGTGTCGGGCGACTACGAGCAGTACTTC. Its translation is CASSQVSGDYEQYF.

The gene calls are TRBV19 and TRBJ1-5; possibly TRBD1 for D (5 bases). The germline gives CDR1 LNHDA, CDR2 SQIVND (reference sequence). Trimming shortened V by 2 bases and J by 6 bases, and 11 bases separated the two germline ends. This CDR3 region has 14 residues. The CDR3: CASSIPRVRQPQHF. CDR3 nucleotide sequence: TGTGCCAGTAGTATACCCAGGGTCCGTCAGCCCCAGCATTTT. The whole variable domain, filled in from reference TRBV19 and TRBJ1-5, reads DGGITQSPKYLFRKEGQNVTLSCEQNLNHDAMYWYRQDPGQGLRLIYYSQIVNDFQKGDIAEGYSVSREKKESFPLTVTSAQKNPTAFYLCASSIPRVRQPQHFGDGTRLSIL.

The chain uses TRBV5-5 and TRBJ1-4; D ambiguous. This CDR3 is 14 amino acids long. V was cut by 2 bases and J by 4 bases, with 9 bases left in between. Per the germline V gene, CDR1 is SGHKS and CDR2 is YYEKEE (reference sequence). This CDR3 reads CASSLEVRNEKLFF. The CDR3 DNA reads TGTGCCAGCAGCTTAGAAGTCCGTAATGAAAAACTGTTTTTT.

By its share, this clone is medium-sized (0.01 to 0.1%). This sequence joins TRBV7-2 and TRBJ1-6, with 7 positions matching TRBD1. The ends lost 5 bases at V and 10 bases at J; junction bases unmatched: 14. The length of the CDR3 is 16 residues. Per germline, CDR1 SGHTA and CDR2 FQGNSA. This CDR3 reads CASSPGQTLYYSPLHF. CDR3 coding DNA: TGTGCCAGCAGCCCGGGACAGACCTTATATTACTCACCCCTCCACTTT.

V usage is TRBV5-1 and J usage is TRBJ2-4; 13 nucleotides match TRBD2. CDR1 is SGHRS and CDR2 is YFSETQ in the germline V gene. The junction had 5 bases not matched to a gene; V was cut back by 4 bases and J by 1 base. The CDR3 length is 17 residues. CDR3 amino acids: CASSQTSGGVAKNIQYF. DNA of the CDR3: TGCGCCAGCAGCCAAACTAGCGGGGGGGTCGCCAAAAACATTCAGTACTTC.

The rearrangement links TRBV6-5 to TRBJ1-1; D is unresolved. The V gene's germline CDR1 is MNHEY and CDR2 SVGAGI. Trimming stripped 0 bases from V and 5 bases from J, with 13 bases between. CDR3 length: 15 residues. The CDR3: CASSYSKFGWTEAFF. CDR3 nucleotide sequence: TGTGCCAGCAGTTACTCGAAATTTGGGTGGACTGAAGCTTTCTTT.

This clone was seen just once. This rearrangement joins TRBV5-1 to TRBJ2-3; no clear D gene. Per the germline V gene, CDR1 is SGHRS and CDR2 is YFSETQ. V gave up 2 bases and J gave up 1 base, with 11 bases separating them. This CDR3 contains 15 residues. CDR3 loop: CASSFRPSRTDTQYF. The CDR3 bases are TGCGCCAGCAGCTTTCGTCCGTCTCGCACAGATACGCAGTATTTT.

This sequence joins TRBV5-4 and TRBJ1-1; possible D gene TRBD1, 6 bases. The germline V and J ends were trimmed by 4 bases and 9 bases, with 16 bases remaining between them. There are 13 residues in the CDR3. The germline CDR1 and CDR2 sequences are SGHNT and YYREEE (reference sequence). CDR3 in DNA: TGTGCCAGCAGCACCCTCAGGGGAGCACAAGCTTTCTTT. Its translation: CASSTLRGAQAFF.

This clone was detected only a few times. The rearrangement uses TRBV5-1 and TRBJ1-2, with TRBD1 identical over 8 bases. The CDR3 consists of 16 residues. The J segment lost 3 bases and the V segment lost 4 bases, leaving 11 bases of the junction unmatched. The germline V gene has CDR1 SGHRS and CDR2 YFSETQ. The CDR3 loop is CASSGTGGSWDYGYTF. The DNA for the CDR3 is TGCGCCAGCAGCGGGACAGGTGGTTCTTGGGACTATGGCTACACCTTC.

The chain combines TRBV18 with TRBJ2-1, with 8 nucleotides matching TRBD2. The CDR3 is 17 residues long. Trimming removed 6 bases from V and 4 bases from J; junction bases left unmatched: 14. Germline CDR1 KGHSH, CDR2 LQKENI. In DNA form, the CDR3 reads TGTGCCAGCTCCCTAAGCTCGGGACTAGTGGGTTACAATGAGCAGTTCTTC. Translation: CASSLSSGLVGYNEQFF.

The chain uses TRBV30 and TRBJ2-3, with 7 positions matching TRBD1. The germline V gene has CDR1 GTSNPN and CDR2 SVGIG (reference sequence). The CDR3 extends over 14 amino acids. Germline trimming cut 2 bases from V and 3 bases from J; bases unmatched to any gene: 5. The CDR3 loop reads CAWSTGVSTDTQYF. CDR3 in DNA: TGTGCCTGGAGTACAGGGGTTTCGACAGATACGCAGTATTTT.

The chain couples TRBV7-9 to TRBJ2-1; tentatively, D is TRBD1 (5 bases). V lost 5 bases and J 5 bases, leaving 10 bases between the germline ends. The CDR3 is made up of 13 amino acids. CDR1 and CDR2 from the germline V gene are SEHNR and FQNEAQ (reference sequence). CDR3 in amino acids: CASSQKTDNEQFF. The DNA of the CDR3 is TGTGCCAGCAGCCAGAAGACAGACAATGAGCAGTTCTTC.

The V call is TRBV30, the J call TRBJ1-2, with 8 positions matching TRBD1. CDR1 GTSNPN and CDR2 SVGIG come from the germline V gene (reference sequence). The CDR3 consists of 13 residues. V lost 3 bases and J lost 5; bases outside the gene matches: 5. CDR3 region: CAWRETGDYGYTF. The CDR3 nucleotides read TGTGCCTGGAGAGAGACAGGGGATTATGGCTACACCTTC.

This sequence joins TRBV7-2 and TRBJ2-7, with D perhaps matching TRBD2 (5 bases). Trimming pared 10 bases from V and 9 bases from J, leaving 16 bases between. The CDR3 is made up of 11 amino acids. Looked up from germline, CDR1 is SGHTA and CDR2 is FQGNSA. The CDR3 bases are TGTGCCATGATTGCCTTTGGAGGGCAGTACTTC. Protein sequence: CAMIAFGGQYF.

The gene calls are TRBV6-6 and TRBJ2-7; unclear D gene. V was cut by 5 bases and J by 5 bases, with 4 bases left in between. The CDR3 runs to 10 residues. Looked up from germline, CDR1 is MNHNY and CDR2 is SVGAGI (reference sequence). CDR3: CASSANEQYF. CDR3 bases: TGTGCCAGCAGTGCTAACGAGCAGTACTTC.

This clone was detected only once. The chain recombines TRBV7-2 with TRBJ2-4; D uncertain. From germline, CDR1 is SGHTA and CDR2 FQGNSA. The CDR3 is made up of 16 amino acids. V lost 5 bases to trimming and J lost 0 bases, with 14 bases between them. The CDR3 nucleotides are TGTGCCAGCAGCCCCCGAGCCAATCTAGCCAAAAACATTCAGTACTTC. This encodes CASSPRANLAKNIQYF.

This clone was counted a few times. J is TRBJ1-1 and V is TRBV27; tentatively, D is TRBD1 (6 bases). Trimming shortened V by 5 bases and J by 6 bases, and 16 bases separated the two germline ends. The CDR3 runs to 14 residues. Germline-derived CDR1 and CDR2 are MNHEY and SMNVEV (reference sequence). CDR3 sequence: CASSKDSLLAEAFF. DNA of the CDR3: TGTGCCAGCAGTAAGGACAGTCTGTTAGCTGAAGCTTTCTTT.

The V call is TRBV7-9, the J call TRBJ1-2, with D unclear. Per germline, CDR1 SEHNR and CDR2 FQNEAQ (reference sequence). V lost 1 base to trimming and J lost 5 bases, with 8 bases between them. This CDR3 has 13 amino acids. The CDR3 is CASSLEGEYGYTF. The DNA of the CDR3 is TGTGCCAGCAGCTTAGAGGGAGAATATGGCTACACCTTC.